The 3 T cell receptor beta chains in this list originate from one sample, sequenced in a study of CD8+ T cells in alopecia areata. cDNA prepared by RNA extraction and subsequent reverse transcription served as the template for sequencing. Profiling relied on immunoSEQ multiplex PCR, and the TCRdb table lists in-frame clones only, not all of them. The table includes under 250,000 clones, more than 50% detected once. The sample comprised CD8+ T cells sorted from blood. The receptors were sampled from a human donor in good health.

This clone was counted between two and nine times. The CDR3 spells CASSRTGGDYGYTF. The CDR3 nucleotides read TGTGCCAGCAGCCGGACAGGGGGCGACTATGGCTACACCTTC. The chain recombines TRBV11-2 with TRBJ1-2; 11 bases agree with TRBD1. Per germline, CDR1 SGHAT and CDR2 FQNNGV. The CDR3 spans 14 residues. V was pared by 5 bases and J by 3 bases, with 2 bases of the junction left unmatched.

The sample holds a few counts of this clone. The rearrangement links TRBV7-9 to TRBJ2-4; 13 bases are shared with TRBD2. The CDR3 consists of 19 residues. The V segment lost 5 bases and the J segment 0 bases; nucleotides outside the gene matches: 10. The germline V gene encodes CDR1 SEHNR and CDR2 FQNEAQ (reference sequence). DNA for the CDR3: TGTGCCAGCAGCACCGCCGGGACTAGCGGGGAGGCAGCCAAAAACATTCAGTACTTC. Translating gives CASSTAGTSGEAAKNIQYF.

This chain connects TRBV10-3 to TRBJ2-1; 9 bases are a match to TRBD2. V lost 0 bases, J lost 0 bases, and 3 bases stayed unmatched. Per the germline V gene, CDR1 is ENHRY and CDR2 is SYGVKD. This CDR3 contains 17 residues. The chain's CDR3 is CAISESTSGPSYNEQFF. CDR3 DNA sequence: TGTGCCATCAGTGAGTCGACTAGCGGACCCTCCTACAATGAGCAGTTCTTC.